The T cell receptor (beta chain) under discussion was sequenced for a study of blood T cell repertoires in COVID-19. Study overall: Spain, Italy and the United States supplied samples that represented acute and convalescent COVID-19. T cells, B-cell-depleted T cells, or PBMCs provided the cDNA or gDNA that served as material.

Study processing details: The authors estimated nucleated cell counts from reference gene primer amplification. TCRdb's copy holds only in-frame clones and misses some; the assay was immunoSEQ multiplex PCR. V, J and clone size derive from that table, while D and trimming were established from the DNA sequence. The sample lists about 110,000 clones, around 88% seen once, with 6.5% to 7% in the top ten. The receptor was derived from a man aged 45-65 years with active or convalescent COVID-19. Sequenced material: peripheral blood.

The CDR3 loop is CASSPPRGEQPNQPQHF. The CDR3 nucleotides are TGTGCCAGCAGTCCACCCCGGGGGGAACAACCGAATCAGCCCCAGCATTTT. V and J are TRBV28 and TRBJ1-5; D is possibly TRBD1 (5 bases). This CDR3 has 17 amino acids. The V gene's germline CDR1 is MDHEN and CDR2 SYDVKM. Between the trimmed V and J ends, which lost 5 bases and 4 bases, there was a span of 21 bases.